This entry lists 9 T cell receptor beta chains sequenced from one sample in a study of cytomegalovirus exposure and HLA in healthy donors. 60 Vbeta and 13 Jbeta primers were used in PCR. Sequencing was performed with immunoSEQ multiplex PCR; in TCRdb, only in-frame clones are kept and a portion is missing. The sample contains about 200,000 clones, about 76% of which appear only once. The sample was PBMCs. These receptors were taken from a male donor in good health and CMV-seropositive.

This clone was detected once. CDR3 amino acids: CASSLGQGGPGDTQYF. In DNA form, the CDR3 reads TGCGCCAGCAGCTTGGGCCAGGGGGGTCCGGGAGATACGCAGTATTTT. The chain joins TRBV5-1 to TRBJ2-3; D may be TRBD1 (7 bases). V was pared by 0 bases and J by 5 bases, with 16 bases between. The CDR3 consists of 16 residues. Germline CDR1 is SGHRS and CDR2 is YFSETQ.

This chain joins TRBV19 and TRBJ1-2; no clear D gene. The CDR3 is 12 residues long. Germline-derived CDR1 and CDR2 are LNHDA and SQIVND (reference sequence). Deletions cut 5 bases from V and 8 bases from J, with 12 bases between. The CDR3 protein is CASSERARGYTF. The CDR3 DNA follows: TGTGCCAGTAGTGAGAGGGCCAGGGGCTACACCTTC.

The sample holds a few counts of this clone. This sequence joins TRBV27 and TRBJ1-1, with unresolved D. Germline V lookup: CDR1 MNHEY, CDR2 SMNVEV (reference sequence). Trimming stripped 2 bases from V and 6 bases from J, with 10 bases between. This CDR3 is built from 13 residues. CDR3 coding DNA: TGTGCCAGCAGTTTAACGGGAGGGTCTGAAGCTTTCTTT. This sequence encodes CASSLTGGSEAFF.

This chain uses TRBV7-3 with TRBJ2-5, with 10 bases aligning to TRBD1. CDR3 length equals 16 residues. Germline assignment: CDR1 SGHTA and CDR2 FQGTGA. V lost 5 bases to trimming and J lost 5 bases; unmatched junction nucleotides: 11. CDR3 nucleotides: TGTGCCAGCAGCCTTTGGGGGGGACAGGGGCCGGAGACCCAGTACTTC. It is translated as CASSLWGGQGPETQYF.

The gene calls are TRBV7-2 and TRBJ2-3; tentatively, D is TRBD2 (6 bases). CDR3 length equals 17 residues. The ends were cut back, 4 bases at V and 3 bases at J, with 20 bases in the middle. Looked up from germline, CDR1 is SGHTA and CDR2 is FQGNSA. The CDR3 coding sequence is TGTGCCAGCAGCTCCCTTAGGGGTGGCGGGGTTACAGATACGCAGTATTTT. The encoded protein is CASSSLRGGGVTDTQYF.

The chain is built from TRBV6-5 and TRBJ1-2; D might be TRBD1 (6 bases). V shed 5 bases and J shed 4 bases, with 14 bases lying between them. This CDR3 has 14 amino acids. Germline V gene sequence: CDR1 MNHEY, CDR2 SVGAGI. The CDR3 sequence: CASSLVDSPYGYTF. CDR3 coding DNA: TGTGCCAGCAGTCTAGTGGACAGTCCCTATGGCTACACCTTC.

J is TRBJ1-1 and V is TRBV7-2; D unclear. V lost 5 bases to trimming and J lost 3 bases, with 10 bases between them. CDR1 and CDR2 (germline): SGHTA, FQGNSA. This CDR3 is built from 13 residues. This CDR3 reads CASSLSRDTEAFF. CDR3 nucleotide sequence: TGTGCCAGCAGCCTTTCCCGGGACACTGAAGCTTTCTTT. Full variable domain (missing parts from reference TRBV7-2 and TRBJ1-1): GAGVSQSPSNKVTEKGKDVELRCDPISGHTALYWYRQSLGQGLEFLIYFQGNSAPDKSGLPSDRFSAERTGGSVSTLTIQRTQQEDSAVYLCASSLSRDTEAFFGQGTRLTVV.

The chain uses TRBV9 and TRBJ1-2, with D perhaps TRBD1 (5 bases). V gave up 7 bases and J gave up 2 bases, with 9 bases separating them. The CDR3 covers 12 residues. Germline assignment: CDR1 SGDLS and CDR2 YYNGEE. CDR3 bases: TGTGCCAGCGGCCAGGGCAACTATGGCTACACCTTC. Translating gives CASGQGNYGYTF.

The chain has TRBV9 and TRBJ1-1, with a weak D call TRBD1 (5 bases). CDR1 is SGDLS, CDR2 YYNGEE, per germline. Trimming removed 4 bases from V and 3 bases from J, with 13 bases in between. CDR3 length: 14 amino acids. The CDR3 nucleotides are TGTGCCAGCAGCTTTTCTCAGGGTGACACTGAAGCTTTCTTT. Its translation: CASSFSQGDTEAFF.